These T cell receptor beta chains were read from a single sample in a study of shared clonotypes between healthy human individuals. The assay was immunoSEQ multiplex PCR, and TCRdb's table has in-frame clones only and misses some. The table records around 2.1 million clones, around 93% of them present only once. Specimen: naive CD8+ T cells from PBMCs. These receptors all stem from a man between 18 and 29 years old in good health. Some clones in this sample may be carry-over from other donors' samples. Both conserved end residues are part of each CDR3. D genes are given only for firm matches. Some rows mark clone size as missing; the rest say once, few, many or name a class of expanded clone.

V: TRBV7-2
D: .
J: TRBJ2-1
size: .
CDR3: CASSLQLNLGELVNEQFF
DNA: TGTGCCAGCAGCTTACAACTCAATTTAGGGGAACTCGTGAATGAGCAGTTCTTC

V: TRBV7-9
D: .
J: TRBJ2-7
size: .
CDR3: CASSLGVLGGDEQYF
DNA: TGTGCCAGCAGCTTAGGTGTGTTGGGGGGCGACGAGCAGTACTTC

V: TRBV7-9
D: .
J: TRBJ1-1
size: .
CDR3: CASSARQSRNTEAFF
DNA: TGTGCCAGCAGCGCCCGACAGTCCAGGAACACTGAAGCTTTCTTT

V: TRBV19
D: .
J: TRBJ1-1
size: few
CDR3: CASSQGSTEAFF
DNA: TGTGCCAGTAGTCAGGGGAGCACTGAAGCTTTCTTT

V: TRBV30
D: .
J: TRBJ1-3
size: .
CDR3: CAWSLGPPERNTIYF
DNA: TGTGCCTGGAGCTTAGGTCCCCCTGAACGAAACACCATATATTTT

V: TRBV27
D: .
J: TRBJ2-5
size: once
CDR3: CASSLSGGTRQETQYF
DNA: TGTGCCAGCAGTTTATCTGGCGGGACAAGGCAAGAGACCCAGTACTTC

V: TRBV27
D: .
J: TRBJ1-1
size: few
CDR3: CASSFGTEAFF
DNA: TGTGCCAGCAGTTTCGGCACTGAAGCTTTCTTT

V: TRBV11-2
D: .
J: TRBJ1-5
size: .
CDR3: CASSLLAGVLNQPQHF
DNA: TGTGCCAGCAGCTTATTGGCAGGGGTATTAAACCAGCCCCAGCATTTT

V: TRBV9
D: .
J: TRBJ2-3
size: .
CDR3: CASSVVSAGLSTDTQYF
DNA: TGTGCCAGCAGCGTAGTTTCGGCGGGGCTAAGCACAGATACGCAGTATTTT

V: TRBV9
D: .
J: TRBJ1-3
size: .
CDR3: CASSVGKGAGNTIYF
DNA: TGTGCCAGCAGCGTAGGAAAAGGGGCCGGAAACACCATATATTTT

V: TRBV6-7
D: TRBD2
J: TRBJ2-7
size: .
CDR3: CASSLRGGESYEQYF
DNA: TGTGCCAGCAGTCTCCGGGGAGGGGAATCCTACGAGCAGTACTTC

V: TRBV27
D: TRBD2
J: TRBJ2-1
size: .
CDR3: CASSPIAGNSYNEQFF
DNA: TGTGCCAGCAGTCCAATAGCGGGAAACTCCTACAATGAGCAGTTCTTC

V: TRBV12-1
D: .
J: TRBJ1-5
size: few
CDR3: CASRGGQCPQHF
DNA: TGTGCCAGTCGGGGAGGGCAATGCCCCCAGCATTTT

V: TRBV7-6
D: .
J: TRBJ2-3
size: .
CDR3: CASSLVGWGTDTQYF
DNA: TGTGCCAGCAGCTTAGTGGGGTGGGGCACAGATACGCAGTATTTT

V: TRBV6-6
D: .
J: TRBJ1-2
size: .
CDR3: CASSYRSSEFNYGYTF
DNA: TGTGCCAGCAGTTACCGTTCAAGTGAATTTAACTATGGCTACACCTTC

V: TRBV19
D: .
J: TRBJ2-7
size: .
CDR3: CASSISSADYYEQYF
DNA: TGTGCCAGTAGTATATCCTCCGCTGACTACTACGAGCAGTACTTC

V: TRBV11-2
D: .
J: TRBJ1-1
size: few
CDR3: CASSLVRGAEAFF
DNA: TGTGCCAGCAGCTTAGTTAGGGGAGCTGAAGCTTTCTTT

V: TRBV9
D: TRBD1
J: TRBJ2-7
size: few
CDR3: CASSVGTGLSYEQYF
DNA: TGTGCCAGCAGCGTAGGGACAGGGCTCTCCTACGAGCAGTACTTC

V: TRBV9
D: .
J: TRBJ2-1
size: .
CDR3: CASSGAWAGRYNEQFF
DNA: TGTGCCAGCAGCGGCGCCTGGGCGGGACGATACAATGAGCAGTTCTTC

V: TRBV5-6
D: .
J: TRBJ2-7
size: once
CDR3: CASSWRGQGEQYF
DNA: TGTGCCAGCAGCTGGAGGGGGCAGGGCGAGCAGTACTTC

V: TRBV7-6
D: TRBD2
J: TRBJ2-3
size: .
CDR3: CASAQGIAGNTDTQYF
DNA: TGTGCCAGTGCCCAGGGGATAGCGGGAAATACAGATACGCAGTATTTT

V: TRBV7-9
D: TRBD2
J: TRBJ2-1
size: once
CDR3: CASPNLGLVASYNEQFF
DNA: TGTGCCAGCCCAAATCTGGGACTAGTAGCTTCGTACAATGAGCAGTTCTTC

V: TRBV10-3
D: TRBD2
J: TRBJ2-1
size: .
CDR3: CAISDGLAGGSSYNEQFF
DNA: TGTGCCATCAGTGATGGTCTAGCGGGAGGGTCGTCCTACAATGAGCAGTTCTTC